These 10 T cell receptor beta chains share one sample of origin, sequenced in a study of T-cell reconstitution after alpha-beta-depleted transplantation in children (dated by TCRdb to 2016 to 2017). Sample treatment or condition, as interpreted from the label and publication: allogeneic hematopoietic cell transplantation with graft depleted of TCRalphabeta T cells and CD19 B cells. Library preparation employed PCR. Sequencing used an Illumina HiSeq 2500. To normalize quantification of the TCRbeta repertoire, the TCR libraries were built with molecular barcoding that relied on unique molecular identifiers. Starting from the raw public reads, TCRdb applied fastp trimming at Q25, assembled clones with MiXCR and retained in-frame beta chains. One record per CDR3 amino acid sequence lists the most common genes and DNA. The sample includes fewer than 700,000 distinct CDR3 sequences, with under 15% observed a single time. The ten largest clones represent 2% to 2.5% of the sample.

The source material was PBMCs, mostly from graft donor cells, sampled 360 days after TCRalphabeta/CD19-depleted stem cell transplant. The receptors stem from a male patient aged 5 to 17 who had a stem cell transplant for acute myeloid leukemia, so the T cells may come from the graft donor.

The chain uses TRBV28 and TRBJ1-3; D gene ambiguous. CDR1 is MDHEN, CDR2 SYDVKM, per germline. The V and J ends lost 4 bases and 8 bases respectively, with 12 bases between them. This CDR3 is built from 13 residues. CDR3 bases: TGTGCCAGCAGTTGGGGTAATTTCGACACCATATATTTT. Residues: CASSWGNFDTIYF.

The J gene is TRBJ2-7, the V gene TRBV19; D gene unclear. V lost 3 bases and J 6 bases, leaving 15 bases between the germline ends. Germline V gene lookup returns CDR1 LNHDA and CDR2 SQIVND (reference sequence). The CDR3 has 14 amino acids. The CDR3 DNA reads as TGTGCCAGTAGTATCTCCCCGATGATGGGCGAGCAGTACTTC. Protein sequence: CASSISPMMGEQYF.

This clonotype was seen repeatedly, ten times or more. The chain combines TRBV9 with TRBJ2-1, with 9 bases aligning to TRBD2. CDR3 length: 17 residues. Germline CDR1 SGDLS, CDR2 YYNGEE. Trimming at V came to 3 bases and at J to 4 bases, leaving 11 bases not matched to a gene. CDR3 region: CASSAYHLAGGYNEQFF. The CDR3 nucleotides read TGTGCCAGCAGCGCATACCACCTTGCGGGAGGGTACAATGAGCAGTTCTTC.

This clonotype was recorded many times. The chain carries TRBV6-5 and TRBJ2-5, with D tentatively TRBD2 (5 bases). Trimming cost V 0 bases and J 5 bases, with 16 bases left between them. The CDR3 contains 16 residues. CDR1 MNHEY and CDR2 SVGAGI come from the germline V gene. The CDR3 DNA reads TGTGCCAGCAGTTACTCTTTGGGAGTAACAAAGGAGACCCAGTACTTC. Translation gives CASSYSLGVTKETQYF.

V gene TRBV29-1 combines with J gene TRBJ2-5; D is unresolved. Per the germline V gene, CDR1 is SQVTM and CDR2 is ANQGSEA. With 4 bases removed from V and 5 bases from J, the gap between germline ends came to 17 bases. There are 14 residues in the CDR3. CDR3 amino acids: CSVGSLLLGETQYF. CDR3 in DNA: TGCAGCGTTGGGTCGCTCCTATTAGGGGAGACCCAGTACTTC.

The genes are TRBV25-1 and TRBJ2-3; D is ambiguous. With 3 bases removed from V and 7 bases from J, the gap between germline ends came to 8 bases. CDR1 is MGHDK and CDR2 is SYGVNS in the germline V gene. CDR3 length equals 12 residues. CDR3 bases: TGTGCCAGCAGTGATGTGGGAAATACGCAGTATTTT. It codes for CASSDVGNTQYF.

A few counts support this clonotype. The chain has TRBV29-1 and TRBJ2-7; TRBD2 agrees at 10 bases. Germline V gene lookup returns CDR1 SQVTM and CDR2 ANQGSEA. There are 17 residues in the CDR3. The V gene end was trimmed by 2 bases and the J gene end by 6 bases; junction bases not matched to a gene: 16. CDR3 coding DNA: TGCAGCGTTGAAATTCCCGCTACTGGACTAGCGGTAATCGAGCAGTACTTC. Encoded protein: CSVEIPATGLAVIEQYF.

This clonotype showed up many times. This sequence joins TRBV27 and TRBJ2-4; no clear D. The germline gives CDR1 MNHEY, CDR2 SMNVEV (reference sequence). The V gene lost 0 bases and the J gene lost 0 bases, with 9 bases spanning the gap. This CDR3 region has 16 residues. DNA of the CDR3: TGTGCCAGCAGTTTATCACGGGTACTAGCCAAAAACATTCAGTACTTC. Encoded protein: CASSLSRVLAKNIQYF.

CDR3 protein: CASSLAGFNEQYF. CDR3 DNA: TGTGCCAGCAGCTTGGCCGGGTTTAACGAGCAGTACTTC. V and J are TRBV5-5 and TRBJ2-7; D gene ambiguous. CDR3 length: 13 amino acids. V dropped 0 bases and J dropped 5 bases, with 9 bases sitting between them. CDR1 is SGHKS and CDR2 is YYEKEE in the germline V gene (reference sequence). Based on the CDR3 plus reference TRBV5-5 and TRBJ2-7, the full variable domain is DAGVTQSPTHLIKTRGQQVTLRCSPISGHKSVSWYQQVLGQGPQFIFQYYEKEERGRGNFPDRFSARQFPNYSSELNVNALLLGDSALYLCASSLAGFNEQYFGPGTRLTVT.

This clonotype was seen ten or more times. The chain recombines TRBV28 with TRBJ1-1; TRBD1 is a possible D gene (5 bases). CDR1 MDHEN and CDR2 SYDVKM come from the germline V gene. The CDR3 runs 16 residues. Trimming removed 4 bases from V and 5 bases from J, with 20 bases in between. The CDR3 region is CASSSLRGAILTEAFF. The CDR3 DNA is TGTGCCAGCAGTTCGCTCCGAGGGGCGATTTTAACTGAAGCTTTCTTT.